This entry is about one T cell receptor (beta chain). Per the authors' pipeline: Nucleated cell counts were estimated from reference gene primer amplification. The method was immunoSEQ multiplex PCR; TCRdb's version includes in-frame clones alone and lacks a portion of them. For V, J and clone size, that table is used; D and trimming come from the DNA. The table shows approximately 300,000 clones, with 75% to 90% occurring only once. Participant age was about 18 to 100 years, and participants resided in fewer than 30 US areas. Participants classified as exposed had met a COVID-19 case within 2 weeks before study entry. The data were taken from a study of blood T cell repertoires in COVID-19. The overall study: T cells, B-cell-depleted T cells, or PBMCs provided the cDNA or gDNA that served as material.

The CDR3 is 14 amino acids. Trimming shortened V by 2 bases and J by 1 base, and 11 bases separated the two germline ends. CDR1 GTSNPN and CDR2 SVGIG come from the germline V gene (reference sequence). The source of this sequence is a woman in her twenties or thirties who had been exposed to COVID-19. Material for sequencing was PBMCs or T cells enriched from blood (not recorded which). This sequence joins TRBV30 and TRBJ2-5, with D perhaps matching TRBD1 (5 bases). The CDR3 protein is CAWSTGSSQETQYF. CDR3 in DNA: TGTGCCTGGAGTACAGGCTCCAGCCAAGAGACCCAGTACTTC. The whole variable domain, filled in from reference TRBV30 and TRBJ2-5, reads SQTIHQWPATLVQPVGSPLSLECTVEGTSNPNLYWYRQAAGRGLQLLFYSVGIGQISSEVPQNLSASRPQDRQFILSSKKLLLSDSGFYLCAWSTGSSQETQYFGPGTRLLVL.